The 8 T cell receptor beta chains below all came from one sample that was sequenced in a study of T-cell reconstitution after alpha-beta-depleted transplantation in children (dated by TCRdb to 2015 to 2016). The library was made by PCR. Sequencing used an Illumina HiSeq 2500. TCR libraries were prepared with molecular barcoding, using unique molecular identifiers to normalize TCRbeta repertoire quantification. In TCRdb, the public reads were trimmed at Q25 with fastp and aligned with MiXCR, with productive beta chains retained. All rows with the same CDR3 protein become a single entry with the most common DNA and genes. For this sample there are about 270,000 distinct CDR3 sequences; nearly 10% appear just once. The ten largest clonotypes hold 9.5% to 13% of the sample. The specimen was PBMCs from the stem cell graft donor, collected from the stem cell graft. These receptors were taken from a human donor who donated a stem cell graft to a child with SCID.

This clonotype was picked up a small number of times. The chain links TRBV27 to TRBJ2-3; TRBD2 aligns across 10 bases. The V and J ends lost 1 base and 4 bases, in that order; junction bases with no gene match: 2. The CDR3 sequence is 15 residues long. Germline V gene data show CDR1 as MNHEY and CDR2 as SMNVEV (reference sequence). The CDR3 loop reads CASSLLGLAADTQYF. The CDR3 DNA sequence: TGTGCCAGCAGTTTATTAGGACTAGCGGCAGATACGCAGTATTTT.

In its sample, this clonotype was seen many times. The rearrangement uses TRBV7-8 and TRBJ2-2; D uncertain. There are 12 residues in the CDR3. Per germline, CDR1 SGHVS and CDR2 FQNEAQ. The V end was cut by 0 bases, the J end by 8 bases, with 4 bases between. CDR3 protein: CASSLAFGELFF. For the CDR3, the DNA is TGTGCCAGCAGCTTAGCGTTTGGGGAGCTGTTTTTT.

This sequence joins TRBV9 and TRBJ2-7, with 7 bases identical to TRBD1. The CDR3 runs 14 residues. From germline, CDR1 is SGDLS and CDR2 YYNGEE. With 6 bases clipped from V and 0 bases from J, the junction kept 6 bases outside the gene matches. The DNA for the CDR3 is TGTGCCAGCACCAAGACAGGGACCTCCTACGAGCAGTACTTC. It is translated as CASTKTGTSYEQYF. Full variable domain (remainder filled in from reference TRBV9 and TRBJ2-7): DSGVTQTPKHLITATGQRVTLRCSPRSGDLSVYWYQQSLDQGLQFLIQYYNGEERAKGNILERFSAQQFPDLHSELNLSSLELGDSALYFCASTKTGTSYEQYFGPGTRLTVT.

This chain links TRBV5-1 with TRBJ2-1; 10 bases match TRBD2. Germline V gene lookup returns CDR1 SGHRS and CDR2 YFSETQ. V lost 4 bases, J lost 9 bases, and 7 bases stayed unmatched. There are 14 residues in the CDR3. CDR3 nucleotide sequence: TGCGCCAGCAGCCACGGGACTAGCGCTGTTGAGCAGTTCTTC. Encoded protein: CASSHGTSAVEQFF.

There are many counts of this clonotype. V is TRBV6-1 and J is TRBJ2-7; TRBD1 aligns across 7 bases. This CDR3 is 14 amino acids long. Germline-derived CDR1 and CDR2 are MNHNS and SASEGT. The junction had 5 bases not matched to a gene; V was cut back by 6 bases and J by 0 bases. DNA of the CDR3: TGTGCCAGCAGCCGGGACAGATCCTCCTACGAGCAGTACTTC. It specifies CASSRDRSSYEQYF.

The chain uses TRBV20-1 and TRBJ2-1, with D tentatively TRBD1 or TRBD2 (5 bases each). Germline V gene data show CDR1 as DFQATT and CDR2 as SNEGSKA (reference sequence). Trimming pared 0 bases from V and 7 bases from J, leaving 10 bases between. The CDR3 extends over 13 amino acids. The DNA for the CDR3 is TGCAGTGCTAGAGACCGGGACGCTAATGAGCAGTTCTTC. The encoded protein is CSARDRDANEQFF.

This clonotype was picked up many times. The rearrangement joins TRBV29-1 to TRBJ2-2; no reliable D call. This CDR3 comprises 13 residues. V was pared by 3 bases and J by 1 base, with 6 bases between. Germline CDR1 and CDR2: SQVTM and ANQGSEA. The CDR3 sequence is CSVDDGNTGELFF. The CDR3 DNA reads as TGCAGCGTTGACGACGGGAACACCGGGGAGCTGTTTTTT.

The rearrangement uses TRBV12-3 or TRBV12-4 and TRBJ2-7, with D maybe TRBD2 (6 bases). Trimming took off 7 bases at V and 0 bases at J, with 13 bases between the two ends. The CDR3 extends over 14 amino acids. This CDR3 reads CASNTAGYSYEQYF. CDR3 nucleotide sequence: TGTGCCAGCAACACTGCGGGGTACTCCTACGAGCAGTACTTC.